A single sample is the source of the 27 T cell receptor beta chains below, sequenced in a study of blood T cell repertoires in COVID-19. Assay used: immunoSEQ multiplex PCR; TCRdb lists only in-frame clones, some missing. The table has approximately 75,000 clones, around nine tenths seen once. Sequencing was carried out using peripheral blood. The receptors were gathered from a man of 80 years or more with COVID-19, enrolled during active disease.

The chain carries TRBV4-1 and TRBJ1-1; TRBD1 matches at 7 bases. Germline loops: CDR1 MGHRA, CDR2 YSYEKL. The trim removed 4 bases at V and 0 bases at J, leaving 14 bases unmatched. This CDR3 has 18 residues. The CDR3 bases are TGCGCCAGCAGCCCTTTACCGGGACAGAGTTCGATGAACACTGAAGCTTTCTTT. Translation: CASSPLPGQSSMNTEAFF.

The chain recombines TRBV19 with TRBJ2-3; TRBD2 matches 8 bases. The V gene's germline CDR1 is LNHDA and CDR2 SQIVND (reference sequence). This CDR3 is built from 15 residues. V lost 1 base to trimming and J lost 5 bases; unmatched junction nucleotides: 5. CDR3 coding DNA: TGTGCCAGTAGTATAGCGGGCGGGGGGATAGATACGCAGTATTTT. Translation: CASSIAGGGIDTQYF.

This chain links TRBV5-5 with TRBJ1-1, with 8 bases matching TRBD1. CDR1 is SGHKS, CDR2 YYEKEE, per germline (reference sequence). There are 14 residues in the CDR3. Trimming removed 4 bases from V and 5 bases from J; junction bases left unmatched: 7. The DNA for the CDR3 is TGTGCCAGCAGCATTCGGACAGGGTGGACTGAAGCTTTCTTT. This codes for CASSIRTGWTEAFF.

The genes are TRBV5-4 and TRBJ2-2, with 7 bases identical to TRBD1. The CDR3 covers 15 residues. V lost 4 bases, J lost 5 bases, and 8 bases stayed unmatched. The germline CDR1 and CDR2 sequences are SGHNT and YYREEE (reference sequence). CDR3 loop: CASSPSTGRTGELFF. CDR3 in DNA: TGTGCCAGCAGCCCTTCGACAGGGAGAACCGGGGAGCTGTTTTTT.

The chain combines TRBV7-9 with TRBJ2-2, with D hard to call. V was pared by 2 bases and J by 7 bases, with 11 bases between. The germline CDR1 and CDR2 sequences are SEHNR and FQNEAQ (reference sequence). The CDR3 covers 14 residues. The CDR3 here is CASSLITYGGELFF. The CDR3 DNA is TGTGCCAGCAGCTTAATAACGTACGGCGGGGAGCTGTTTTTT.

The chain couples TRBV5-4 to TRBJ2-3, with 9 positions matching TRBD2. CDR1 is SGHNT, CDR2 YYREEE, per germline (reference sequence). The CDR3 has 17 amino acids. Trimming cost V 0 bases and J 4 bases; bases outside gene matches: 9. CDR3 region: CASSLGSRGGASDTQYF. CDR3 DNA: TGTGCCAGCAGCTTGGGCAGCCGCGGGGGGGCTTCAGATACGCAGTATTTT.

This CDR3 reads CASSPYVGRRNTEAFF. The CDR3 region has the DNA TGTGCCAGCAGCCCTTACGTGGGGAGGAGGAACACTGAAGCTTTCTTT. The V and J genes are TRBV6-2 or TRBV6-3 and TRBJ1-1; D gene unclear. Trimming took off 6 bases at V and 1 base at J, with 18 bases between the two ends. CDR1 and CDR2 from the germline V gene are MNHEY and SVGEGT. This CDR3 has 16 amino acids.

The chain recombines TRBV6-5 with TRBJ1-1, with TRBD1 matching over 10 bases. CDR3 length equals 14 residues. V shed 6 bases, J shed 1 base, and the junction held 2 bases outside the gene matches. Germline V CDR1 and CDR2: MNHEY, SVGAGI. The CDR3 loop reads CASRRDRGNTEAFF. The CDR3, as DNA: TGTGCCAGCAGGAGGGACAGGGGGAACACTGAAGCTTTCTTT.

The chain links TRBV10-3 to TRBJ1-6, with D uncertain. V shed 2 bases and J shed 6 bases, with 11 bases lying between them. This CDR3 region has 15 residues. The V gene's germline CDR1 is ENHRY and CDR2 SYGVKD. The CDR3 region is CAISEGAVANSPLHF. The CDR3 coding sequence is TGTGCCATCAGTGAGGGAGCAGTGGCTAATTCACCCCTCCACTTT.

CDR3 residues: CASSAGGGYGYTF. In nucleotides, the CDR3 is TGTGCCAGCAGTGCGGGGGGAGGCTATGGCTACACCTTC. This chain links TRBV6-4 with TRBJ1-2; D perhaps matches TRBD1 (5 bases). The CDR3 has 13 residues. In germline, CDR1 is MRHNA, CDR2 SNTAGT. V gave up 4 bases and J gave up 4 bases, with 10 bases separating them.

This clone turned up a few times. J is TRBJ1-1 and V is TRBV6-6; perhaps TRBD1 as D (6 bases). Germline CDR1 is MNHNY and CDR2 is SVGAGI (reference sequence). CDR3 length: 14 amino acids. The V end lost 6 bases, the J end lost 3 bases, and 14 bases lay between the germline ends. The CDR3 coding sequence is TGTGCCAGCAGCATGACAGGCCCGGACACTGAAGCTTTCTTT. Amino acid sequence: CASSMTGPDTEAFF.

J is TRBJ2-5 and V is TRBV5-1, with unresolved D. In germline, CDR1 is SGHRS, CDR2 YFSETQ. The V end lost 0 bases, the J end lost 5 bases, and 8 bases lay between the germline ends. The CDR3 contains 13 residues. The CDR3 reads CASSLELVETQYF. The CDR3 nucleotides read TGCGCCAGCAGCTTGGAACTTGTGGAGACCCAGTACTTC.

V gene TRBV9 combines with J gene TRBJ2-7; 8 bases fit TRBD1. This CDR3 comprises 15 residues. CDR1 is SGDLS and CDR2 is YYNGEE in the germline V gene. Losses at the gene ends were 3 bases for V and 2 bases for J; bases not matched to a gene: 7. The CDR3 DNA reads TGTGCCAGCAGCGATGGACAGGGAAATACCTACGAGCAGTACTTC. It encodes CASSDGQGNTYEQYF. Looking up the rest from reference TRBV9 and TRBJ2-7 gives the full variable domain: DSGVTQTPKHLITATGQRVTLRCSPRSGDLSVYWYQQSLDQGLQFLIQYYNGEERAKGNILERFSAQQFPDLHSELNLSSLELGDSALYFCASSDGQGNTYEQYFGPGTRLTVT.

The chain is built from TRBV15 and TRBJ1-2, with TRBD1 identical over 8 bases. This CDR3 is built from 13 residues. Unmatched junction bases numbered 5, after V lost 3 bases and J lost 8 bases. From germline, CDR1 is LNHNV and CDR2 YYDKDF (reference sequence). The CDR3 sequence is CATSSGQGGGYTF. In nucleotides, the CDR3 is TGTGCCACCAGCAGTGGACAGGGAGGGGGCTACACCTTC.

This chain links TRBV5-5 with TRBJ1-1; 7 bases are a match to TRBD1. Unmatched junction bases numbered 10, after V lost 4 bases and J lost 4 bases. CDR3 length: 15 residues. The germline V gene encodes CDR1 SGHKS and CDR2 YYEKEE (reference sequence). The CDR3: CASSRVTGLGTEAFF. CDR3 coding DNA: TGTGCCAGCAGCCGCGTGACAGGGTTAGGCACTGAAGCTTTCTTT.

This chain uses TRBV4-1 with TRBJ1-3, with 7 nucleotides matching TRBD1. The CDR3 length is 16 residues. V shed 2 bases, J shed 4 bases, and the junction held 8 bases outside the gene matches. Germline loops: CDR1 MGHRA, CDR2 YSYEKL. CDR3 sequence (DNA): TGCGCCAGCAGCCAACATCCGGGACAGCAGGGAAACACCATATATTTT. Its protein product is CASSQHPGQQGNTIYF.

This clone was picked up one time. The chain combines TRBV12-5 with TRBJ1-1; D might be TRBD1 (5 bases). Trimming cost V 3 bases and J 7 bases, with 15 bases left between them. From germline, CDR1 is LGHNT and CDR2 FRNRAP. This CDR3 is 14 amino acids long. CDR3 coding DNA: TGTGCTAGTGGTTTAGGGAGCGGGGGAGGTGAAGCTTTCTTT. Amino acid sequence: CASGLGSGGGEAFF.

V gene TRBV3-1 (or the pseudogene TRBV3-2) combines with J gene TRBJ1-1, with D uncertain. The CDR3 has 13 amino acids. Germline V gene sequence: CDR1 LGHDT, CDR2 YNNKEL (reference sequence). V shed 4 bases and J shed 4 bases, with 10 bases lying between them. CDR3 nucleotides: TGTGCCAGCAGCCCGCCACAGAGCACTGAAGCTTTCTTT. Its translation is CASSPPQSTEAFF.

The V gene is TRBV6-1, the J gene TRBJ1-4, with D tentatively TRBD1 (6 bases). Trimming shortened V by 3 bases and J by 3 bases, and 14 bases separated the two germline ends. The germline CDR1 and CDR2 sequences are MNHNS and SASEGT. CDR3 length: 16 residues. CDR3 nucleotide sequence: TGTGCCAGCAGTGATGGCAGGGGTTGGGCTAATGAAAAACTGTTTTTT. Its protein product is CASSDGRGWANEKLFF.

J is TRBJ1-1 and V is TRBV19; 7 positions agree with TRBD1. The CDR3 sequence is 16 residues long. After removal of 8 bases from V and 0 bases from J, the junction contained 12 bases not matched to a gene. The V gene's germline CDR1 is LNHDA and CDR2 SQIVND (reference sequence). As DNA, the CDR3 is TGTGCCAGTGCCTCGACAGGGAAAGGCATGAACACTGAAGCTTTCTTT. Protein: CASASTGKGMNTEAFF.

This rearrangement joins TRBV18 to TRBJ1-2, with D perhaps matching TRBD1 (5 bases). CDR3 length: 16 amino acids. CDR1 KGHSH and CDR2 LQKENI come from the germline V gene. Trimming removed 6 bases at V and 4 bases at J, with 21 bases between. The CDR3 here is CASSLQGIPDGYGYTF. The CDR3 nucleotides are TGTGCCAGCTCCCTTCAGGGCATCCCGGACGGCTATGGCTACACCTTC. The complete variable domain, with remaining parts taken from reference TRBV18 and TRBJ1-2, reads NAGVMQNPRHLVRRRGQEARLRCSPMKGHSHVYWYRQLPEEGLKFMVYLQKENIIDESGMPKERFSAEFPKEGPSILRIQQVVRGDSAAYFCASSLQGIPDGYGYTFGSGTRLTVV.

This sequence joins TRBV7-3 and TRBJ1-1; the match to TRBD1 covers 9 bases. The V gene's germline CDR1 is SGHTA and CDR2 FQGTGA. This CDR3 comprises 15 residues. Trimming took 5 bases from V and 5 from J; bases not matched to a gene: 9. The CDR3 nucleotides are TGTGCCAGCAGCCCTGGGGGGACAGGGCGGACTGAAGCTTTCTTT. Protein: CASSPGGTGRTEAFF.

J is TRBJ1-1 and V is TRBV12-3 or TRBV12-4; D gene ambiguous. The V end lost 5 bases, the J end lost 8 bases, and 12 bases lay between the germline ends. This CDR3 is built from 12 residues. CDR3 in DNA: TGTGCCAGCAGTGGCCCTTCTAGGGAAGCTTTCTTT. Translated: CASSGPSREAFF.

The CDR3 DNA follows: TGCAGCGTCTTACAGGGGACTAGCGGGGGACACAATGAGCAGTTCTTC. Translated: CSVLQGTSGGHNEQFF. The rearrangement joins TRBV29-1 to TRBJ2-1; the match to TRBD2 covers 14 bases. Unmatched junction bases numbered 9, after V lost 6 bases and J lost 5 bases. CDR1 SQVTM and CDR2 ANQGSEA come from the germline V gene. This CDR3 region has 16 residues.

The chain carries TRBV18 and TRBJ2-2; no firm D call. The CDR3 runs to 16 residues. Trimming removed 3 bases at V and 0 bases at J, with 11 bases between. Looked up from germline, CDR1 is KGHSH and CDR2 is LQKENI. CDR3 residues: CASSPSRVANTGELFF. The CDR3 bases are TGTGCCAGCTCACCCTCCCGGGTCGCGAACACCGGGGAGCTGTTTTTT.

This chain links TRBV9 with TRBJ2-3; D is undetermined. The V and J ends lost 0 bases and 2 bases respectively, with 13 bases between them. This CDR3 spans 16 amino acids. The germline V gene encodes CDR1 SGDLS and CDR2 YYNGEE. CDR3 in DNA: TGTGCCAGCAGCGTAGGGGCTACCCAATTCACAGATACGCAGTATTTT. Residues: CASSVGATQFTDTQYF.

The chain joins TRBV3-1 (or the pseudogene TRBV3-2) to TRBJ1-5; D gene ambiguous. CDR1 and CDR2 from the germline V gene are LGHDT and YNNKEL (reference sequence). This CDR3 has 13 amino acids. Trimming pared 0 bases from V and 7 bases from J, leaving 7 bases between. The CDR3 DNA reads TGTGCCAGCAGCCAAGATCTGAGACAGCCCCAGCATTTT. This codes for CASSQDLRQPQHF.